This T cell receptor (beta chain) was found in a study of blood T cell repertoires in COVID-19. V lost 5 bases and J lost 3; bases outside the gene matches: 7. The CDR3 extends over 15 amino acids. Germline V gene data show CDR1 as SGHVS and CDR2 as FNYEAQ. A single count supports this clone. In the authors' methods: The assay estimated nucleated cells by amplifying reference gene primers. The data were produced by immunoSEQ multiplex PCR, yet TCRdb's version contains in-frame clones alone and is incomplete. V, J and clone size are those of that table, while D and trimming were read from the DNA. The table has approximately 180,000 clones, approximately 86% seen once.

This chain links TRBV7-6 with TRBJ1-5; the match to TRBD1 covers 7 bases. This sequence originates from a woman at least 80 years old with acute or convalescent COVID-19. The sample comprised peripheral blood. CDR3: CASSRGTASNQPQHF. DNA of the CDR3: TGTGCCAGCAGCCGTGGGACAGCCTCCAATCAGCCCCAGCATTTT. Full variable domain (missing parts from reference TRBV7-6 and TRBJ1-5): GAGVSQSPRYKVTKRGQDVALRCDPISGHVSLYWYRQALGQGPEFLTYFNYEAQQDKSGLPNDRFSAERPEGSISTLTIQRTEQRDSAMYRCASSRGTASNQPQHFGDGTRLSIL.